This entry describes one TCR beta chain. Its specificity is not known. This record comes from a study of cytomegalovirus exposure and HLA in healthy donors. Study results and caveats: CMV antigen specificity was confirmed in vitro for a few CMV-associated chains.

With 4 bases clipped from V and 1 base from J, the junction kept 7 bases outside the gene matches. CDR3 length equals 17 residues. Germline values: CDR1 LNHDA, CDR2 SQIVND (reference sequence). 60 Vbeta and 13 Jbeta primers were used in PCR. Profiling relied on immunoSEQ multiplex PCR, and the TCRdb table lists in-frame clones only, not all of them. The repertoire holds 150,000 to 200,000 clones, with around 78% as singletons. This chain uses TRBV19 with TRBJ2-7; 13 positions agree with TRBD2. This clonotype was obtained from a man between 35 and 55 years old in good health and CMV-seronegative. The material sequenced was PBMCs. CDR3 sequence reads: CASSKGLAGMMSYEQYF. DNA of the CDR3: TGTGCCAGTAGTAAGGGACTAGCGGGAATGATGTCCTACGAGCAGTACTTC. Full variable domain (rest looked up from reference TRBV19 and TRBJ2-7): DGGITQSPKYLFRKEGQNVTLSCEQNLNHDAMYWYRQDPGQGLRLIYYSQIVNDFQKGDIAEGYSVSREKKESFPLTVTSAQKNPTAFYLCASSKGLAGMMSYEQYFGPGTRLTVT.